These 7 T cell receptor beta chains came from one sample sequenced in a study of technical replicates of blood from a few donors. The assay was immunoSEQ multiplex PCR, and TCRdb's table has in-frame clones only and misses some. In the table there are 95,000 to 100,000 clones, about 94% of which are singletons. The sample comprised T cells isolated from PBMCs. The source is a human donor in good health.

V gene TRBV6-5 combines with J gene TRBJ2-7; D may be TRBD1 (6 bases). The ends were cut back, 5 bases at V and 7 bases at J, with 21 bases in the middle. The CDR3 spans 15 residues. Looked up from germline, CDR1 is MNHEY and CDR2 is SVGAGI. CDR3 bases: TGTGCCAGCAGTAGGGCCGACAGGACCTCGGGGGAGCAGTACTTC. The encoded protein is CASSRADRTSGEQYF.

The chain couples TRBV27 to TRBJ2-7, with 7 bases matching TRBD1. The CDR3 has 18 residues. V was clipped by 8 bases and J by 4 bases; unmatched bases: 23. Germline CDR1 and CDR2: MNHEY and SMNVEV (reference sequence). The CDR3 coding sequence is TGTGCCAGCCTTACGGAGCACCTACAGGGGCGGCAGGATTACGAGCAGTACTTC. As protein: CASLTEHLQGRQDYEQYF.

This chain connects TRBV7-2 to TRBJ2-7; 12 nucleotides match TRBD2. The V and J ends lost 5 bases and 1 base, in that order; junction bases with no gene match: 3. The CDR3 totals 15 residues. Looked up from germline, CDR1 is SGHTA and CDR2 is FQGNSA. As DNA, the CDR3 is TGTGCCAGCAGCCCCGGGACTAGCGGGTCCTACGAGCAGTACTTC. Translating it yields CASSPGTSGSYEQYF.

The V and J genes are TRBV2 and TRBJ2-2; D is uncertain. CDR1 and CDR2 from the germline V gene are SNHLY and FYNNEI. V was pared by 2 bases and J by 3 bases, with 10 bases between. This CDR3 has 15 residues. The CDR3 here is CASSELLGDTGELFF. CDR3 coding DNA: TGTGCCAGCAGTGAACTTCTCGGAGACACCGGGGAGCTGTTTTTT.

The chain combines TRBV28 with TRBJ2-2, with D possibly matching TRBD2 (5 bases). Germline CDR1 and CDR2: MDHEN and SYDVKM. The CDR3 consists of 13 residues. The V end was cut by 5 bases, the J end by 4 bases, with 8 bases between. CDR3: CASSPGVTGELFF. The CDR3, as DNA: TGTGCCAGCAGTCCCGGGGTCACCGGGGAGCTGTTTTTT.

The CDR3 nucleotides read TGTGCCAGCGGCCCCGGGATTACCTACGAGCAGTACTTC. This encodes CASGPGITYEQYF. The gene calls are TRBV27 and TRBJ2-7; D is possibly TRBD2 (5 bases). V shed 8 bases and J shed 2 bases, with 13 bases lying between them. The CDR3 is 13 amino acids. Germline loops: CDR1 MNHEY, CDR2 SMNVEV (reference sequence).

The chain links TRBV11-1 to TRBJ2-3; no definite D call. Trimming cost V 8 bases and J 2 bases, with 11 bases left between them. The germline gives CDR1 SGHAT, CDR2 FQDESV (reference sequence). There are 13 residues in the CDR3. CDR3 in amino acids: CASCPGSTDTQYF. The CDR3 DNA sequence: TGTGCCAGCTGCCCCGGGTCCACAGATACGCAGTATTTT. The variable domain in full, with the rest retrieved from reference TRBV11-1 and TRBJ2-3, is EAEVAQSPRYKITEKSQAVAFWCDPISGHATLYWYRQILGQGPELLVQFQDESVVDDSQLPKDRFSAERLKGVDSTLKIQPAELGDSAMYLCASCPGSTDTQYFGPGTRLTVL.